This TCR beta chain is drawn from a study of Ad26.COV2.S vaccination and SARS-CoV-2 variants. In its sample, this clone was seen once. Its antigen is unknown. Regarding the study as a whole: People given the vaccine had a wider spike-specific TCR breadth than placebo recipients did. The TCR breadth and depth analyses may have produced an underestimate of total T cell responses.

Using immunoSEQ multiplex PCR, the repertoire was profiled, and TCRdb retains in-frame clones only, with some absent. The sample holds hundreds of thousands of clones, about 87% seen once. The germline V and J ends were trimmed by 2 bases and 1 base, with 16 bases remaining between them. The CDR3 runs 17 residues. Per the germline V gene, CDR1 is SGHRS and CDR2 is YFSETQ. Sample treatment: over 15 received Ad26.COV2.S at low or high dose, single or two shots; roughly five received placebo; per-sample allocation not given. Sampling happened 63 days after the first vaccine or placebo injection. The study used a vaccine consisting of an Ad26 vector that expressed Wuhan-strain SARS-CoV-2 spike.

This TCR came from a person aged 18-65 years who received the Ad26.COV2.S COVID-19 vaccine or a placebo. V is TRBV5-1 and J is TRBJ2-4; D not resolved. The source was peripheral blood, collected in a trial of Ad26.COV2.S vaccine versus placebo. The CDR3 DNA reads TGCGCCAGCAGCTTTGGCTCCGATTATTTGGCCAAAAACATTCAGTACTTC. Translating gives CASSFGSDYLAKNIQYF.